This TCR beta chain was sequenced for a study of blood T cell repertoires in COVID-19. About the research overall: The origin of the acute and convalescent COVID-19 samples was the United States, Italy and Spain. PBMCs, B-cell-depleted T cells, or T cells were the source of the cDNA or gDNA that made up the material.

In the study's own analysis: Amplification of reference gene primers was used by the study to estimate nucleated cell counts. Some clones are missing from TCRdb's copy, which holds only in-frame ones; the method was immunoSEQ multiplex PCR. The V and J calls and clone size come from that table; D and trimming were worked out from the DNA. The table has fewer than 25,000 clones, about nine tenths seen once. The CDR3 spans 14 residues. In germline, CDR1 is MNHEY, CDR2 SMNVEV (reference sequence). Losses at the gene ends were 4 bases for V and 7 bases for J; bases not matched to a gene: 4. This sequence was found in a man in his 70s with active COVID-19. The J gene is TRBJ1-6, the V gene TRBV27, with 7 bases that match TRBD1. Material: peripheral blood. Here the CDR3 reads CASSYPTGNSPLHF. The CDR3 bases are TGTGCCAGCAGTTACCCGACAGGGAATTCACCCCTCCACTTT.